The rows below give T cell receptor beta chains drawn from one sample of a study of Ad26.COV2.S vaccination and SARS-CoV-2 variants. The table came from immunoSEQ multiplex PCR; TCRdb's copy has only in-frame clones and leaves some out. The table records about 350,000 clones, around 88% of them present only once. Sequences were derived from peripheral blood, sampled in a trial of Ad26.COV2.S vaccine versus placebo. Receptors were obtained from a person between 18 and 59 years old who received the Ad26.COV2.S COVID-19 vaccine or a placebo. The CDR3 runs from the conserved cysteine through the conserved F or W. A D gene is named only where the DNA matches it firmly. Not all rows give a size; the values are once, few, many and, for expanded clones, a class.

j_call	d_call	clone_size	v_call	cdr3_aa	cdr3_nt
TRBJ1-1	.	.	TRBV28	CASRVGGFDGDTEAFF	TGTGCCAGCAGAGTGGGGGGGTTCGATGGGGACACTGAAGCTTTCTTT
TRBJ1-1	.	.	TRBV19	CASSQEGTTEAFF	TGTGCCAGTAGTCAGGAGGGGACCACTGAAGCTTTCTTT
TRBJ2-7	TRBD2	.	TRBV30	CAWGGLAGAYEQYF	TGTGCCTGGGGGGGACTAGCGGGAGCCTACGAGCAGTACTTC
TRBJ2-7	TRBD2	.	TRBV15	CATSRAAGGPYEQYF	TGTGCCACCAGCAGAGCAGCGGGAGGGCCCTACGAGCAGTACTTC
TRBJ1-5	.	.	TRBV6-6	CASRLGQSNQPQHF	TGTGCCAGCAGACTAGGACAAAGCAATCAGCCCCAGCATTTT
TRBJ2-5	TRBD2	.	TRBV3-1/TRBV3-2	CASSPPRSGGRETQYF	TGTGCCAGCAGCCCCCCTAGGAGCGGGGGTAGGGAGACCCAGTACTTC
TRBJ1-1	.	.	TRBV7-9	CASSLYEGNTEAFF	TGTGCCAGCAGCTTATATGAGGGGAACACTGAAGCTTTCTTT
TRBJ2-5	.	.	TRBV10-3	CAISGTTSIETQYF	TGTGCCATCAGTGGGACGACTAGTATTGAGACCCAGTACTTC
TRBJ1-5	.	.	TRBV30	CAWSGGAGNQPQHF	TGTGCCTGGAGTGGGGGAGCCGGCAATCAGCCCCAGCATTTT
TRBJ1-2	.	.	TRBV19	CASKGVDGYTF	TGTGCCAGTAAGGGGGTTGATGGCTACACCTTC
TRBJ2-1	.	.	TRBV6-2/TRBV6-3	CASSNPGRGGRGEQFF	TGTGCCAGCAGTAACCCGGGGAGGGGGGGCCGTGGTGAGCAGTTCTTC
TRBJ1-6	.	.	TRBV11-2	CASSLDRGGNSPLHF	TGTGCCAGCAGCTTAGACCGGGGTGGTAATTCACCCCTCCACTTT
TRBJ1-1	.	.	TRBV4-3	CASSQVFGDAEAFF	TGCGCCAGCAGCCAAGTTTTTGGGGATGCTGAAGCTTTCTTT
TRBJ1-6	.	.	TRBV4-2	CASSSRQNSPLHF	TGTGCCAGCAGCAGCCGACAGAATTCACCCCTCCACTTT
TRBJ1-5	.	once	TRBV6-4	CASRPSGNSNQPQHF	TGTGCCAGCAGACCGAGTGGTAATAGCAATCAGCCCCAGCATTTT
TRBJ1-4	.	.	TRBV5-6	CASSLRGAFNEKLFF	TGTGCCAGCAGCTTGCGAGGGGCCTTTAATGAAAAACTGTTTTTT
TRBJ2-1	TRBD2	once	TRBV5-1	CASSLKGWTSGSFSYNEQFF	TGCGCCAGCAGCTTGAAGGGGTGGACTAGCGGGAGTTTTTCCTACAATGAGCAGTTCTTC
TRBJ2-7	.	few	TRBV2	CASSGSSYEQYF	TGTGCCAGCAGTGGCTCGTCCTACGAGCAGTACTTC
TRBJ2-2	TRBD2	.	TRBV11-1	CASSGTRGTGELFF	TGTGCCAGCAGCGGGACTAGGGGCACCGGGGAGCTGTTTTTT
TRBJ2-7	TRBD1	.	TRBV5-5	CASSLAGQGVYEQYF	TGTGCCAGCAGCTTGGCCGGACAGGGTGTCTACGAGCAGTACTTC
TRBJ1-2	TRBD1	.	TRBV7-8	CASSLTGVSDGYTF	TGTGCCAGCAGCTTAACAGGGGTTTCAGATGGCTACACCTTC
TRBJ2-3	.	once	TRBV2	CASSGPHLGGSTDTQYF	TGTGCCAGCAGTGGGCCTCATTTAGGAGGCAGCACAGATACGCAGTATTTT
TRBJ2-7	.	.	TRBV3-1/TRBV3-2	CASSQADGAYYEQYF	TGTGCCAGCAGCCAAGCGGATGGGGCGTACTACGAGCAGTACTTC
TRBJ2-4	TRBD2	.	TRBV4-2	CASSQGSSEREVDKNIQYF	TGTGCCAGCAGCCAAGGGTCCTCGGAGCGGGAGGTTGACAAAAACATTCAGTACTTC
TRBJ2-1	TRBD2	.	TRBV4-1	CASSQVPSGINEQFF	TGCGCCAGCAGCCAAGTACCTAGCGGGATCAATGAGCAGTTCTTC
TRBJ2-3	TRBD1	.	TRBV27	CASTTRQGSPDTQYF	TGTGCCAGCACCACCCGACAGGGTTCCCCAGATACGCAGTATTTT
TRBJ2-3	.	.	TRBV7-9	CASSPPGLSTDTQYF	TGTGCCAGCAGCCCGCCGGGACTCTCCACAGATACGCAGTATTTT
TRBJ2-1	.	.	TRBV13	CASGVMGGHEQFF	TGTGCCAGCGGGGTAATGGGGGGACATGAGCAGTTCTTC
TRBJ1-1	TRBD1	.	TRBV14	CASSKLQGAKNTEAFF	TGTGCCAGCAGCAAATTACAGGGGGCGAAGAACACTGAAGCTTTCTTT
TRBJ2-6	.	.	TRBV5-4	CASSPSLASGANVLTF	TGTGCCAGCAGCCCCAGCTTAGCTAGTGGGGCCAACGTCCTGACTTTC
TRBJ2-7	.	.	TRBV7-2	CASSLAGLVSYEQYF	TGTGCCAGCAGCTTAGCAGGCCTCGTCTCCTACGAGCAGTACTTC
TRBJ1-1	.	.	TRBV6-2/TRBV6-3	CASSAWTEEAFF	TGTGCCAGCAGTGCCTGGACAGAGGAAGCTTTCTTT
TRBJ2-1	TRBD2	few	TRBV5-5	CASSFGGRAYNEQFF	TGTGCCAGCAGCTTTGGTGGGAGGGCGTACAATGAGCAGTTCTTC
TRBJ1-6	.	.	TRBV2	CASSTGPNSPLHF	TGTGCCAGCAGTACCGGGCCAAATTCACCCCTCCACTTT
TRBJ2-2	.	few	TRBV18	CASSPPNPRGNTGELFF	TGTGCCAGCTCTCCCCCGAACCCCAGGGGGAACACCGGGGAGCTGTTTTTT
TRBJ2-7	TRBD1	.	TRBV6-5	CASSRDRKVYEQYF	TGTGCCAGCAGCCGGGACAGGAAGGTCTACGAGCAGTACTTC
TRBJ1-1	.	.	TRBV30	CALSRLVNTEAFF	TGTGCCTTGTCGCGGCTGGTGAACACTGAAGCTTTCTTT
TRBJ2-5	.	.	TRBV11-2	CASSLSETQYF	TGTGCCAGCAGCTTAAGTGAGACCCAGTACTTC
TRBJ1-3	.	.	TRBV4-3	CASSQDVGSGNTIYF	TGCGCCAGCAGCCAAGACGTGGGCTCTGGAAACACCATATATTTT
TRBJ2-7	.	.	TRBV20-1	CSASPGPWRVEQYF	TGCAGTGCTAGTCCCGGCCCCTGGCGTGTCGAGCAGTACTTC
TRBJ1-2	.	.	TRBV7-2	CASSQQSNYGYTF	TGTGCCAGCAGCCAACAGTCTAACTATGGCTACACCTTC
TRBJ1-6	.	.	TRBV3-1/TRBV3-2	CASSQDFSEGNSPLHF	TGTGCCAGCAGCCAAGATTTCAGCGAAGGTAATTCACCCCTCCACTTT
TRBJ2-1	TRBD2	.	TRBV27	CASSPGLAAYNEQFF	TGTGCCAGCAGCCCCGGACTAGCGGCCTACAATGAGCAGTTCTTC
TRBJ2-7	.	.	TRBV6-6	CASSYSWDPTGQYF	TGTGCCAGCAGTTACTCGTGGGACCCAACGGGGCAGTACTTC
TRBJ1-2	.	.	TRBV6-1	CASSEAGTPNYGYTF	TGTGCCAGCAGTGAAGCTGGGACACCGAACTATGGCTACACCTTC
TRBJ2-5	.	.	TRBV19	CASSTIHQETQYF	TGTGCCAGTAGTACGATCCACCAAGAGACCCAGTACTTC
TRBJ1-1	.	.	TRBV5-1	CASSQLLGATEAFF	TGCGCCAGCAGCCAATTGCTCGGGGCCACTGAAGCTTTCTTT